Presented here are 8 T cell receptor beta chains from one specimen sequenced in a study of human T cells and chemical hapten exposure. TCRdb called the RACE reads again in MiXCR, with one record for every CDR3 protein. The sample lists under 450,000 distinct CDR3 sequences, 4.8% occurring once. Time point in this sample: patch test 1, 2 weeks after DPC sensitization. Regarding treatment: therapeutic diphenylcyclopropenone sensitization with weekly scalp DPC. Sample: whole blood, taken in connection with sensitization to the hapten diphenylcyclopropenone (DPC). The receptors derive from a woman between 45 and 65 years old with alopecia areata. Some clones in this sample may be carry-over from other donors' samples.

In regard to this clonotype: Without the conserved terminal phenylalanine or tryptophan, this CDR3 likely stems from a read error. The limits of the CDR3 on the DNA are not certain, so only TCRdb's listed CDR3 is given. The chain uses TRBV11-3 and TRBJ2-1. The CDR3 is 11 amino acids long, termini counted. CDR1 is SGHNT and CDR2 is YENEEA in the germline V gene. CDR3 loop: CASSLRVRFPL.

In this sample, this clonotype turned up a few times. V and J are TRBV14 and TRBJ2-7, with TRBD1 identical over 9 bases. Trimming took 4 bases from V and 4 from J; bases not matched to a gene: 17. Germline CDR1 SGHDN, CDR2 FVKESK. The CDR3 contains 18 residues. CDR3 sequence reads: CASSRPYPTGGRAYEQYF. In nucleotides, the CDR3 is TGTGCCAGCAGCCGACCATATCCGACAGGGGGAAGAGCTTACGAGCAGTACTTC.

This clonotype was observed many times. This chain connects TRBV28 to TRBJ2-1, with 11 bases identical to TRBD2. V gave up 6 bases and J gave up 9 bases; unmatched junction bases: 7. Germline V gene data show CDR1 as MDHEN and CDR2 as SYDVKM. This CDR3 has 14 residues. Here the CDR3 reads CASRIAGGLGEQFF. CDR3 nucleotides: TGTGCCAGCAGGATAGCGGGAGGGTTGGGTGAGCAGTTCTTC.

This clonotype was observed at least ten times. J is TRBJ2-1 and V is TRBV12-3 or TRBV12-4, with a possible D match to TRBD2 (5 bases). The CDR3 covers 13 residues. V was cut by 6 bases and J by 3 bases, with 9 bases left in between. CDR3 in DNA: TGTGCCAGCAGCCTCGGGGTCTACAATGAGCAGTTCTTC. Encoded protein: CASSLGVYNEQFF.

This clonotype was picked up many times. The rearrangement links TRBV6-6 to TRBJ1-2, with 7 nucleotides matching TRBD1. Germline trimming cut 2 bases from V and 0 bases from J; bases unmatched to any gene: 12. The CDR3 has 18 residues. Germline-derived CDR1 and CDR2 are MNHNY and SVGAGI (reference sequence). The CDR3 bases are TGTGCCAGCAGTTACGGCCCGAGGACAGGAGGTCCTAACTATGGCTACACCTTC. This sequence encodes CASSYGPRTGGPNYGYTF.

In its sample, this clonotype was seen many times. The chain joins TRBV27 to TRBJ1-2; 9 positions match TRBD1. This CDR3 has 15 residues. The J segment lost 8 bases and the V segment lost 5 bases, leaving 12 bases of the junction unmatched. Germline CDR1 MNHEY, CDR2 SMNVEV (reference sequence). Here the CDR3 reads CASSRAGQGIWGYTF. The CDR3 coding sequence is TGTGCCAGCAGTAGAGCGGGACAGGGAATATGGGGCTACACCTTC.

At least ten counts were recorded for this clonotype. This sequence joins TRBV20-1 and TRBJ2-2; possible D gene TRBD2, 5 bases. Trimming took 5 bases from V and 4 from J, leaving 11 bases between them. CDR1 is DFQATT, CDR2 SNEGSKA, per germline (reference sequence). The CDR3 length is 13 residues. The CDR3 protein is CSARRTSTGELFF. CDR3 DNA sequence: TGCAGTGCTCGCCGGACTTCCACCGGGGAGCTGTTTTTT.

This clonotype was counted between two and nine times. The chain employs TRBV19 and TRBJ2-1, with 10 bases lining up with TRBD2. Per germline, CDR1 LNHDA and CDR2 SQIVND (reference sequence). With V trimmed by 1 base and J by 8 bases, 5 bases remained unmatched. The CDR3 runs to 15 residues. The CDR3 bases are TGTGCCAGTAGTATAGCGGCTAGCGGGGGAGATGAGCAGTTCTTC. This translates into CASSIAASGGDEQFF.